A selection of T cell receptor beta chains follows, all from one sample in a study of T cells expressing NK-cell markers. With the 5' RACE reads reprocessed, TCRdb shows one record per CDR3 protein and no DNA. Its table records about 450,000 distinct CDR3 sequences. Sequencing was carried out using blood T cells: a sorted CD56 or NKG2C T cell subset, CD4+ or CD8+ T cells, or bulk PBMC T cells (not recorded which). Every receptor here comes from a woman aged 18 to 75 in good health. Each CDR3 is given with its conserved first and last residue. The order of the fields is CDR3 protein, CDR3 length, J gene, V gene.

CDR3: CASSPPGLNQPQHF
length: 14
J: TRBJ1-5
V: TRBV18

CDR3: CSARDKALTQYF
length: 12
J: TRBJ2-5
V: TRBV20-1

CDR3: CASSRLGLGANEQFF
length: 15
J: TRBJ2-1
V: TRBV7-2

CDR3: CASSVSGGSTNNEQFF
length: 16
J: TRBJ2-1
V: TRBV9

CDR3: CASSFIYTGELFF
length: 13
J: TRBJ2-2
V: TRBV6-2/TRBV6-3

CDR3: CASSGSGNEQYF
length: 12
J: TRBJ2-7
V: TRBV25-1

CDR3: CASSLLALQSYNEQFF
length: 16
J: TRBJ2-1
V: TRBV3-1

CDR3: CSARIGTGLEQPQHF
length: 15
J: TRBJ1-5
V: TRBV20-1

CDR3: CAWSRDLGNEQFF
length: 13
J: TRBJ2-1
V: TRBV30

CDR3: CSARAGRPSYEQYF
length: 14
J: TRBJ2-7
V: TRBV20-1

CDR3: CASSPGQWKTQYF
length: 13
J: TRBJ2-5
V: TRBV7-2

CDR3: CASRSGGRDLGDIQYF
length: 16
J: TRBJ2-4
V: TRBV7-9

CDR3: CASSYSGDRDPSGYGYTF
length: 18
J: TRBJ1-2
V: TRBV6-5

CDR3: CASSPPGLPLPPPTGELFF
length: 19
J: TRBJ2-2
V: TRBV7-8

CDR3: CSASDGGETQYF
length: 12
J: TRBJ2-5
V: TRBV29-1

CDR3: CASSQVGRVEDTQYF
length: 15
J: TRBJ2-3
V: TRBV4-3

CDR3: CASRASGRALEQFF
length: 14
J: TRBJ2-1
V: TRBV6-2/TRBV6-3

CDR3: CASSYSTPGPGELFF
length: 15
J: TRBJ2-2
V: TRBV6-5

CDR3: CSARGLAGVSGELFF
length: 15
J: TRBJ2-2
V: TRBV20-1

CDR3: CASSRGNTIYF
length: 11
J: TRBJ1-3
V: TRBV6-5

CDR3: CASSQAGGDYEQYF
length: 14
J: TRBJ2-7
V: TRBV4-2

CDR3: CASSSGLDGTEAFF
length: 14
J: TRBJ1-1
V: TRBV12-3/TRBV12-4

CDR3: CASSFPAQETQYF
length: 13
J: TRBJ2-5
V: TRBV7-2

CDR3: CASSDTVVSGANVLTF
length: 16
J: TRBJ2-6
V: TRBV25-1

CDR3: CASSQEGIGGRLEAFF
length: 16
J: TRBJ1-1
V: TRBV3-1

CDR3: CASSQPGLARSDTQCF
length: 16
J: TRBJ2-3
V: TRBV6-2/TRBV6-3

CDR3: CSAKGSRVTGELFF
length: 14
J: TRBJ2-2
V: TRBV20-1

CDR3: CASRETGTVITEAFF
length: 15
J: TRBJ1-1
V: TRBV7-2

CDR3: CASRSSQGSYYEQYF
length: 15
J: TRBJ2-7
V: TRBV7-2

CDR3: CASSFVIQETQYF
length: 13
J: TRBJ2-5
V: TRBV28

CDR3: CSARKAQNTGELFF
length: 14
J: TRBJ2-2
V: TRBV20-1

CDR3: CASSLDRRGRGPTDTQYF
length: 18
J: TRBJ2-3
V: TRBV11-2

CDR3: CASSLPMGTGSGANVLTF
length: 18
J: TRBJ2-6
V: TRBV7-8

CDR3: CSASPRTEKLFF
length: 12
J: TRBJ1-4
V: TRBV20-1

CDR3: CASRLQNLNTEAFF
length: 14
J: TRBJ1-1
V: TRBV7-2

CDR3: CASSHRTGELFF
length: 12
J: TRBJ2-2
V: TRBV7-3

CDR3: CASSFTSGAESEQYF
length: 15
J: TRBJ2-7
V: TRBV5-1

CDR3: CASSFWVGSYNEQFF
length: 15
J: TRBJ2-1
V: TRBV5-1

CDR3: CASSLAWGSVDTQYF
length: 15
J: TRBJ2-3
V: TRBV5-1

CDR3: CSAISRIGGRTDTQYF
length: 16
J: TRBJ2-3
V: TRBV20-1

CDR3: CASRPWGRNTGELFF
length: 15
J: TRBJ2-2
V: TRBV14

CDR3: CASSYREGAYNEQFF
length: 15
J: TRBJ2-1
V: TRBV6-2/TRBV6-3

CDR3: CASSLEVVKGTDTQYF
length: 16
J: TRBJ2-3
V: TRBV13

CDR3: CASRDTLNYGYTF
length: 13
J: TRBJ1-2
V: TRBV27

CDR3: CASSLRVEQYF
length: 11
J: TRBJ2-7
V: TRBV12-3/TRBV12-4

CDR3: CASSLGGLPEQFF
length: 13
J: TRBJ2-1
V: TRBV7-2

CDR3: CASSYSSVNEQFF
length: 13
J: TRBJ2-1
V: TRBV6-2/TRBV6-3

CDR3: CASARQGRLEKLFF
length: 14
J: TRBJ1-4
V: TRBV27

CDR3: CASRPGPGKNTEAFF
length: 15
J: TRBJ1-1
V: TRBV19

CDR3: CSARVGPGGQPQHF
length: 14
J: TRBJ1-5
V: TRBV20-1

CDR3: CASSLMRVTDTQYF
length: 14
J: TRBJ2-3
V: TRBV7-9

CDR3: CAWTPGTSGGADNEQFF
length: 17
J: TRBJ2-1
V: TRBV30

CDR3: CASSVGGGATEAFF
length: 14
J: TRBJ1-1
V: TRBV9

CDR3: CASSQEVAGALYEQYF
length: 16
J: TRBJ2-7
V: TRBV4-2

CDR3: CASSSPGTGELFF
length: 13
J: TRBJ2-2
V: TRBV7-2

CDR3: CASSYRGRMTGTTGELFF
length: 18
J: TRBJ2-2
V: TRBV6-5

CDR3: CASSYSRREAFF
length: 12
J: TRBJ1-1
V: TRBV6-2/TRBV6-3

CDR3: CASSTGVSRNQPQHF
length: 15
J: TRBJ1-5
V: TRBV19

CDR3: CATSDLRPSGCQPQHF
length: 16
J: TRBJ1-5
V: TRBV24-1

CDR3: CASSQESSTDTQYF
length: 14
J: TRBJ2-3
V: TRBV4-3